This T cell receptor (beta chain) was identified in a study of PD-L1 blockade in urothelial cancer. Study-wide background: Between 0 and 3 chemotherapy regimens preceded treatment for each patient.

Time point: pretreatment peripheral blood. Sequenced by immunoSEQ multiplex PCR; TCRdb stores in-frame clones only, minus some. The sample yields under 55,000 clones, under 90% seen once. Germline V gene lookup returns CDR1 SNHLY and CDR2 FYNNEI. With 4 bases clipped from V and 4 bases from J, the junction kept 3 bases outside the gene matches. This CDR3 has 15 residues. The sequence came from a man aged 65 to 85 with urothelial cancer. The chain joins TRBV2 to TRBJ2-1, with 11 bases matching TRBD2. The sequences come from PBMCs, collected around atezolizumab (anti-PD-L1) treatment. The CDR3, as DNA: TGTGCCAGCAGTGCTGCTAGCGGGGGGTACAATGAGCAGTTCTTC. This gives the protein CASSAASGGYNEQFF.